The present T cell receptor beta chain was sequenced within a study of lymphopenia after photon versus proton radiotherapy. Study-wide findings and caveats: Post-nadir diversity loss with photons came from oligoclonal expansion, particularly CD8+ Temra cells. Proton therapy kept repertoires fairly stable, unlike photons, which gained effector/memory cells.

This CDR3 is built from 14 residues. CDR1 and CDR2 (germline): SGHRS, YFSETQ. V lost 1 base to trimming and J lost 2 bases, with 10 bases between them. The table came from immunoSEQ multiplex PCR; TCRdb's copy has only in-frame clones and leaves some out. The sample shows about 30,000 clones, about 93% of them seen only once. Of note for this clone: What it binds is unknown.

Specimen: peripheral blood, collected from a patient treated with photon-based radiotherapy. V and J are TRBV5-1 and TRBJ2-7; D uncertain. The sequence was obtained from a woman between 45 and 60 years old with cholangiocarcinoma. The CDR3 region has the DNA TGCGCCAGCAGCTTGTACGGCAACACCTACGAGCAGTACTTC. Translated: CASSLYGNTYEQYF.